One sample yielded the 13 T cell receptor beta chains listed below, sequenced in a study of cytomegalovirus exposure and HLA in healthy donors. The study ran its PCR with 60 Vbeta and 13 Jbeta primers. Profiling relied on immunoSEQ multiplex PCR, and the TCRdb table lists in-frame clones only, not all of them. The table shows over 75,000 clones, with roughly 80% occurring only once. Sequencing used PBMCs. The receptors come from a man aged 30 to 45 in good health and CMV-seropositive.

The rearrangement links TRBV4-1 to TRBJ2-5; 9 bases line up with TRBD2. Losses at the gene ends were 0 bases for V and 5 bases for J; bases not matched to a gene: 10. Germline V gene data show CDR1 as MGHRA and CDR2 as YSYEKL. There are 17 residues in the CDR3. The chain's CDR3 is CASSQDTGAGGSETQYF. CDR3 coding DNA: TGCGCCAGCAGCCAAGATACGGGAGCGGGAGGATCGGAGACCCAGTACTTC.

CDR3 protein: CASSQDAEIYGYTF. For the CDR3, the DNA is TGCGCCAGCAGCCAAGATGCGGAGATCTATGGCTACACCTTC. The J gene is TRBJ1-2, the V gene TRBV4-3, with D unclear. Germline values: CDR1 LGHNA, CDR2 YSLEER. V was cut by 0 bases and J by 4 bases, with 9 bases left in between. The CDR3 covers 14 residues.

In DNA, the CDR3 is TGTGCCAGCAGCTTAGAAGTGAGCGTACCCGTCACAGATACGCAGTATTTT. Amino acids: CASSLEVSVPVTDTQYF. This chain links TRBV7-2 with TRBJ2-3; D is undetermined. The CDR3 runs to 17 residues. Between the trimmed V and J ends, which lost 1 base and 2 bases, there was a span of 16 bases. Germline CDR1 SGHTA, CDR2 FQGNSA.

This clone was found a few times. V gene TRBV14 combines with J gene TRBJ2-7; 12 nucleotides agree with TRBD2. Germline V gives CDR1 SGHDN, CDR2 FVKESK. CDR3 length: 14 amino acids. V lost 7 bases, J lost 3 bases, and 4 bases stayed unmatched. CDR3 amino acids: CASITSGRSYEQYF. CDR3 DNA sequence: TGTGCCAGCATCACTAGCGGGAGGAGCTACGAGCAGTACTTC. The full variable domain, its missing parts supplied by reference TRBV14 and TRBJ2-7, is EAGVTQFPSHSVIEKGQTVTLRCDPISGHDNLYWYRRVMGKEIKFLLHFVKESKQDESGMPNNRFLAERTGGTYSTLKVQPAELEDSGVYFCASITSGRSYEQYFGPGTRLTVT.

The J gene is TRBJ1-1, the V gene TRBV11-2; D remains ambiguous. The CDR3 covers 13 residues. The V end was cut by 3 bases, the J end by 1 base, with 6 bases between. CDR1 SGHAT and CDR2 FQNNGV come from the germline V gene. In nucleotides, the CDR3 is TGTGCCAGCAGCTTCCCAGGGAACACTGAAGCTTTCTTT. Translated: CASSFPGNTEAFF.

This chain connects TRBV5-1 to TRBJ2-7, with TRBD1 matching 8 bases. The J segment lost 3 bases and the V segment lost 4 bases, leaving 12 bases of the junction unmatched. The CDR3 length is 16 residues. CDR1 and CDR2 (germline): SGHRS, YFSETQ. CDR3 in DNA: TGCGCCAGCAGCGACCCGGGACAGGCCCCCATCTACGAGCAGTACTTC. This codes for CASSDPGQAPIYEQYF.

The chain employs TRBV28 and TRBJ1-2; possible D gene TRBD1, 6 bases. This CDR3 is 14 amino acids long. The V end was cut by 6 bases, the J end by 2 bases, with 13 bases between. CDR1 is MDHEN, CDR2 SYDVKM, per germline. CDR3 sequence (DNA): TGTGCCAGCAGCCCGACAGGCTTAAACTATGGCTACACCTTC. It translates to CASSPTGLNYGYTF.

The V call is TRBV7-8, the J call TRBJ2-3, with 9 bases aligning to TRBD2. V dropped 6 bases and J dropped 3; count of bases not matched to a gene: 13. This CDR3 contains 17 residues. The germline V gene encodes CDR1 SGHVS and CDR2 FQNEAQ. The CDR3 DNA reads as TGTGCCAGCAGTCTTAGAGCTAGCGGGATATCGACAGATACGCAGTATTTT. This codes for CASSLRASGISTDTQYF.

The chain is built from TRBV18 and TRBJ2-7; 7 positions match TRBD1. The V gene end was trimmed by 1 base and the J gene end by 5 bases; junction bases not matched to a gene: 5. Germline V CDR1 and CDR2: KGHSH, LQKENI. The CDR3 is 14 amino acids. The CDR3 loop reads CASSPRQGINEQYF. CDR3 coding DNA: TGTGCCAGCTCACCACGACAGGGTATCAACGAGCAGTACTTC.

This sequence joins TRBV19 and TRBJ2-1; D perhaps matches TRBD2 (6 bases). The CDR3 extends over 15 amino acids. The germline V gene encodes CDR1 LNHDA and CDR2 SQIVND (reference sequence). The V and J ends lost 7 bases and 0 bases respectively, with 13 bases between them. The CDR3 nucleotides read TGTGCCAGTACACCTCGGGGGAGCTCCTACAATGAGCAGTTCTTC. Amino acids: CASTPRGSSYNEQFF.

Details on this clone: Relative to the germline gene, one junction end is altered; a read error may explain this. The gene calls are TRBV18 and TRBJ2-2, with TRBD1 matching 9 bases. The CDR3 is 15 amino acids. Germline V gives CDR1 KGHSH, CDR2 LQKENI. Written as DNA, the CDR3 is TGTGCCACCTCATACAGGGGGCTGGACACCGGGGAGCTGTTTTTT. Residues: CATSYRGLDTGELFF.

The gene calls are TRBV28 and TRBJ2-1; D is possibly TRBD2 (5 bases). The germline V gene has CDR1 MDHEN and CDR2 SYDVKM. This CDR3 has 13 amino acids. Trimming shortened V by 2 bases and J by 8 bases, and 10 bases separated the two germline ends. The CDR3 is CASSLAQRHEQFF. DNA for the CDR3: TGTGCCAGCAGTTTAGCTCAGCGGCATGAGCAGTTCTTC.

The V call is TRBV11-3, the J call TRBJ2-1; D not certain. Germline V lookup: CDR1 SGHNT, CDR2 YENEEA. This CDR3 has 14 amino acids. V shed 0 bases and J shed 7 bases, with 10 bases lying between them. DNA for the CDR3: TGTGCCAGCAGCTTAGAATCTGGCAGAAATGAGCAGTTCTTC. Amino acids: CASSLESGRNEQFF.